This T cell receptor (beta chain) appears in the sequencing data of a study of blood T cell repertoires in COVID-19. Study-wide background: Acute and convalescent COVID-19 specimens originated in the United States, Italy and Spain. PBMCs, B-cell-depleted T cells, or T cells provided the cDNA or gDNA that made up the material.

The CDR3 is made up of 15 amino acids. Germline loops: CDR1 SGDLS, CDR2 YYNGEE. The junction had 9 bases not matched to a gene; V was cut back by 0 bases and J by 8 bases. Under the authors' procedure: Estimates of nucleated cell counts were drawn from the amplification of reference gene primers. The table came from immunoSEQ multiplex PCR; TCRdb's copy has only in-frame clones and leaves some out. V and J calls and clone size are given by that table; D and trimming were obtained from the DNA. The data show 140,000 or so clones, approximately 90% seen once. This sequence originates from a woman older than 75 with acute or convalescent COVID-19. The specimen was peripheral blood. The genes are TRBV9 and TRBJ2-3, with TRBD1 identical over 7 bases. The CDR3 DNA is TGTGCCAGCAGCGTAGCTCGGGCAGGGGGTGGTACGCAGTATTTT. As protein: CASSVARAGGGTQYF.